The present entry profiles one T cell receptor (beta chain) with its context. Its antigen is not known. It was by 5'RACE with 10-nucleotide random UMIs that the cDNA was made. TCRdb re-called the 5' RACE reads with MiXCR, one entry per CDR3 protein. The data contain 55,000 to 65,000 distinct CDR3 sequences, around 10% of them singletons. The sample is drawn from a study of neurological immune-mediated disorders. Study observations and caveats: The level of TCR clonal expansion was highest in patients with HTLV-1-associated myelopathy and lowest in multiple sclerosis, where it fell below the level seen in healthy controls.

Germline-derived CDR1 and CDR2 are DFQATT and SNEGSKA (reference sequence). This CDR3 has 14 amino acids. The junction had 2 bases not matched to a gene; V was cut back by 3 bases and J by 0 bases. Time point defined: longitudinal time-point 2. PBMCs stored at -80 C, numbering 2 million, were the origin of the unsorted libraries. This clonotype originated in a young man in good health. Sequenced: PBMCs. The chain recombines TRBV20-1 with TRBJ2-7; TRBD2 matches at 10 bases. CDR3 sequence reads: CSASWTSGSYEQYF. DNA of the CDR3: TGCAGTGCTAGTTGGACTAGCGGCTCCTACGAGCAGTACTTC.